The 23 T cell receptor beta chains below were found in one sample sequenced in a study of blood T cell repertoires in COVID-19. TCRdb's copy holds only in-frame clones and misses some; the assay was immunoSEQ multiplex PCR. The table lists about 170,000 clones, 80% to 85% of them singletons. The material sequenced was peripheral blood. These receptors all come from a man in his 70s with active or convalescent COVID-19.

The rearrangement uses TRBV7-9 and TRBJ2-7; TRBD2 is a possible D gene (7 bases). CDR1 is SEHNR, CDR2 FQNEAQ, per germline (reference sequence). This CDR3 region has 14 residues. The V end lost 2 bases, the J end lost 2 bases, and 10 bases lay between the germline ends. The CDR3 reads CASSLWGGPYEQYF. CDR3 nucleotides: TGTGCCAGCAGCTTATGGGGGGGCCCCTACGAGCAGTACTTC.

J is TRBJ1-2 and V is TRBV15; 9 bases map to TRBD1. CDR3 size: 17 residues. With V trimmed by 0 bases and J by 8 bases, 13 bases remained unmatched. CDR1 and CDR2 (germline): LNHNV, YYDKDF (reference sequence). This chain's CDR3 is CATSRDRGMGTGRGYTF. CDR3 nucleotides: TGTGCCACCAGCAGAGATCGAGGCATGGGGACAGGGCGAGGCTACACCTTC.

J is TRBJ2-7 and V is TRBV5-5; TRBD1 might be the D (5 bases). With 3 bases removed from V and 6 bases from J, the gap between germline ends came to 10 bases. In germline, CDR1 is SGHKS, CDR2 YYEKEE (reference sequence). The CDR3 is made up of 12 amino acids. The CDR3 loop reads CASSSEGVEQYF. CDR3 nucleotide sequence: TGTGCCAGCAGCTCCGAAGGGGTCGAGCAGTACTTC.

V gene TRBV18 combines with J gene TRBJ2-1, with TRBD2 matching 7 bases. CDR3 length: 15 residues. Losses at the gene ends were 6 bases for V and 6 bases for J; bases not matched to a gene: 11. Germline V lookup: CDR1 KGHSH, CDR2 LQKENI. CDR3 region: CASSPGGGRPNEQFF. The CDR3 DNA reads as TGTGCCAGCTCTCCGGGGGGAGGTCGGCCCAATGAGCAGTTCTTC. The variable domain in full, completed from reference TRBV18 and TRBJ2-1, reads NAGVMQNPRHLVRRRGQEARLRCSPMKGHSHVYWYRQLPEEGLKFMVYLQKENIIDESGMPKERFSAEFPKEGPSILRIQQVVRGDSAAYFCASSPGGGRPNEQFFGPGTRLTVL.

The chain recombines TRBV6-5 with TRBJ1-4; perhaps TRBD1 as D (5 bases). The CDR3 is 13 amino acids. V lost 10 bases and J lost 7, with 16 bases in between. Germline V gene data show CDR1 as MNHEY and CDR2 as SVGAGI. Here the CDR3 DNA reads TGTGCCACTCGGGGGGGTTCAGGTGAAAAACTGTTTTTT. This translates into CATRGGSGEKLFF.

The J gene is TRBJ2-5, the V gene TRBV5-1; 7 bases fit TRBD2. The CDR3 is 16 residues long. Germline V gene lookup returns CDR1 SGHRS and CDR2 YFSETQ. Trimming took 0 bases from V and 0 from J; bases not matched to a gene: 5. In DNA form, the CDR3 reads TGCGCCAGCAGCTTGGTTGGTAGCGGGTACCAAGAGACCCAGTACTTC. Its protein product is CASSLVGSGYQETQYF.

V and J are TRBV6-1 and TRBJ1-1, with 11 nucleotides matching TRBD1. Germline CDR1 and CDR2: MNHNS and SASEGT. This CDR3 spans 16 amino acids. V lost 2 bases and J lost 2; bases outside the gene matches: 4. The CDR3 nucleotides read TGTGCCAGCAGTGAAAGGGACAGGGGGAGTAACACTGAAGCTTTCTTT. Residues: CASSERDRGSNTEAFF.

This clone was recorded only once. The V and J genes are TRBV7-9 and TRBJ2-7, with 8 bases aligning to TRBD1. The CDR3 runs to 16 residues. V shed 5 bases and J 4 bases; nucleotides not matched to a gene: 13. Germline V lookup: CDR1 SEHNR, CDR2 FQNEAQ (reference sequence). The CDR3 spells CASSPGGDRGGYEQYF. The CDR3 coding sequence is TGTGCCAGCAGCCCCGGTGGCGACAGGGGCGGTTACGAGCAGTACTTC.

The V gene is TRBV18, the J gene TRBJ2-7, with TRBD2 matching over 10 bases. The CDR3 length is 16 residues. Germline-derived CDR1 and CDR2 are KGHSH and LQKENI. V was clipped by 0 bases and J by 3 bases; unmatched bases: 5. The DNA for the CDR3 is TGTGCCAGCTCACCACCGATTCTAGCGGGAGTCTACGAGCAGTACTTC. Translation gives CASSPPILAGVYEQYF.

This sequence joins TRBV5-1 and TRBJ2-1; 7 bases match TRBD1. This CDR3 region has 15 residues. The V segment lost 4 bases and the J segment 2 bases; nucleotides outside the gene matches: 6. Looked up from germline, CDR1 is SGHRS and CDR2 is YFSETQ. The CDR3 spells CASSLQGTTYNEQFF. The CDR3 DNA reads TGCGCCAGCAGCCTACAGGGGACCACCTACAATGAGCAGTTCTTC.

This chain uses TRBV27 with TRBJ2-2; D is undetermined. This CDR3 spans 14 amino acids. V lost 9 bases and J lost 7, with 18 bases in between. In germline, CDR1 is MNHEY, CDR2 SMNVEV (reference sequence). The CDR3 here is CASTLGRSNGELFF. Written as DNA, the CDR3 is TGTGCCAGTACGCTAGGCAGATCTAACGGGGAGCTGTTTTTT.

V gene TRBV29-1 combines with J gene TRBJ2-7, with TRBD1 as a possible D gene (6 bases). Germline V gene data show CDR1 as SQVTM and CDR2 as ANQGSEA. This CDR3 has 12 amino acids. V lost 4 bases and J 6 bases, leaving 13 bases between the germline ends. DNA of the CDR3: TGCAGCGTTGTGGTGTTAGGGGGCGAGCAGTACTTC. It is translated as CSVVVLGGEQYF.

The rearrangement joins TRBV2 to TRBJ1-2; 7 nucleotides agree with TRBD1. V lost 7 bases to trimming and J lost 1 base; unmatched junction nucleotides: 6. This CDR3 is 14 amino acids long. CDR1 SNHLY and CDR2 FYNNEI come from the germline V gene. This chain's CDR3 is CASKVGQSNYGYTF. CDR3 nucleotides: TGTGCCAGCAAAGTGGGACAGAGTAACTATGGCTACACCTTC. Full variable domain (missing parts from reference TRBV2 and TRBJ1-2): EPEVTQTPSHQVTQMGQEVILRCVPISNHLYFYWYRQILGQKVEFLVSFYNNEISEKSEIFDDQFSVERPDGSNFTLKIRSTKLEDSAMYFCASKVGQSNYGYTFGSGTRLTVV.

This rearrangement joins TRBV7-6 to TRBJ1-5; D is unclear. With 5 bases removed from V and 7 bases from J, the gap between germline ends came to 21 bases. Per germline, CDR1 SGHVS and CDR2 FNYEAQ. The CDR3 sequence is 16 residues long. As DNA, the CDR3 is TGTGCCAGCAGCCCAAAGGCCGGGAGCCCGAGGCAGCCCCAGCATTTT. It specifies CASSPKAGSPRQPQHF.

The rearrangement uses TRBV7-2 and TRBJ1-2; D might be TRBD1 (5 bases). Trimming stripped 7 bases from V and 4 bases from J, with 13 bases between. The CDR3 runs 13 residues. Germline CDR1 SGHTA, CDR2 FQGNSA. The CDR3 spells CASTTGLGYGYTF. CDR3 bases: TGTGCCAGCACCACGGGACTGGGCTATGGCTACACCTTC. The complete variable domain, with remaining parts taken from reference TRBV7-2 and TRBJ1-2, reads GAGVSQSPSNKVTEKGKDVELRCDPISGHTALYWYRQSLGQGLEFLIYFQGNSAPDKSGLPSDRFSAERTGGSVSTLTIQRTQQEDSAVYLCASTTGLGYGYTFGSGTRLTVV.

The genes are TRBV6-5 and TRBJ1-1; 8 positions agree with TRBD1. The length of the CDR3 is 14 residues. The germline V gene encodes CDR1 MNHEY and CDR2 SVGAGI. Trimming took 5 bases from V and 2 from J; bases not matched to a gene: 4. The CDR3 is CASSQDRVNTEAFF. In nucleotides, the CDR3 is TGTGCCAGCAGTCAGGACAGGGTAAACACTGAAGCTTTCTTT.

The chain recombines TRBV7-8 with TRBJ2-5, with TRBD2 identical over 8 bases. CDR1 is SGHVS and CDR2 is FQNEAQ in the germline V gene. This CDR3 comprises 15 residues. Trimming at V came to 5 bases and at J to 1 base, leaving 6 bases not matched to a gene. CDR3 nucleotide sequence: TGTGCCAGCAGCCGCCGGGGGGGAACCCAAGAGACCCAGTACTTC. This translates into CASSRRGGTQETQYF. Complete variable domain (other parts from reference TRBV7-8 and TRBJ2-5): GAGVSQSPRYKVAKRGQDVALRCDPISGHVSLFWYQQALGQGPEFLTYFQNEAQLDKSGLPSDRFFAERPEGSVSTLKIQRTQQEDSAVYLCASSRRGGTQETQYFGPGTRLLVL.

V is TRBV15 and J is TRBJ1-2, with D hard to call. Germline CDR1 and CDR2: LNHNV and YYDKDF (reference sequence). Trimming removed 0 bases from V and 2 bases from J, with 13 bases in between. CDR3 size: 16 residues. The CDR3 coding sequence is TGTGCCACCAGCAGAGATTGGGAAGGCGGGAACTATGGCTACACCTTC. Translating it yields CATSRDWEGGNYGYTF. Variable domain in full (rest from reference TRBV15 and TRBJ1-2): DAMVIQNPRYQVTQFGKPVTLSCSQTLNHNVMYWYQQKSSQAPKLLFHYYDKDFNNEADTPDNFQSRRPNTSFCFLDIRSPGLGDTAMYLCATSRDWEGGNYGYTFGSGTRLTVV.

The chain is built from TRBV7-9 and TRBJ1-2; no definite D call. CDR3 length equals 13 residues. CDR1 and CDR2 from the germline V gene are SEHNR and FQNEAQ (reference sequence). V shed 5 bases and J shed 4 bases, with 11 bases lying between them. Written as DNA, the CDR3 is TGTGCCAGCAGCCACGGAGGGATCTATGGCTACACCTTC. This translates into CASSHGGIYGYTF.

CDR3 coding DNA: TGTGCCAGCAGCGAGGGGGACGGAGATTGGGCCTACGAGCAGTACTTC. It translates to CASSEGDGDWAYEQYF. The chain recombines TRBV9 with TRBJ2-7; TRBD1 is a possible D gene (6 bases). This CDR3 has 16 amino acids. Between the trimmed V and J ends, which lost 3 bases and 2 bases, there was a span of 18 bases. Germline V CDR1 and CDR2: SGDLS, YYNGEE.

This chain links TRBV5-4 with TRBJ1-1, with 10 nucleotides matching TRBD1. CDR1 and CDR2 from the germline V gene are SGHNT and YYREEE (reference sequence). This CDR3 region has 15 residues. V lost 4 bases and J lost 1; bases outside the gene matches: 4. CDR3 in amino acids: CASSTGTGENTEAFF. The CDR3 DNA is TGTGCCAGCAGCACCGGGACAGGGGAGAACACTGAAGCTTTCTTT. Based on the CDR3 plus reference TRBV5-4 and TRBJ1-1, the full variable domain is ETGVTQSPTHLIKTRGQQVTLRCSSQSGHNTVSWYQQALGQGPQFIFQYYREEENGRGNFPPRFSGLQFPNYSSELNVNALELDDSALYLCASSTGTGENTEAFFGQGTRLTVV.

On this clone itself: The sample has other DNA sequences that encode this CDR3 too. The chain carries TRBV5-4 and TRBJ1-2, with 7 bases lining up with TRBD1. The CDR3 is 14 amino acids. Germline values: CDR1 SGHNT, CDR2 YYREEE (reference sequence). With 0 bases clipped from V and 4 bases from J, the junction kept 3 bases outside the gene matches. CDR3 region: CASSLGTGAYGYTF. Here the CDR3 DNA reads TGTGCCAGCAGCTTGGGAACAGGGGCCTATGGCTACACCTTC.

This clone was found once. The CDR3 nucleotides are TGCGCCAGCAGCCAAGATAATCTCTATGGCTACACCTTC. This codes for CASSQDNLYGYTF. The chain joins TRBV4-1 to TRBJ1-2; D uncertain. The CDR3 has 13 residues. The germline gives CDR1 MGHRA, CDR2 YSYEKL. With 0 bases removed from V and 4 bases from J, the gap between germline ends came to 6 bases.